This T cell receptor beta chain was sequenced in a study of blood T cells in healthy people across ages. Study-wide background: Using template switching, researchers captured about one barcoded beta molecule for each two T cells.

The J segment lost 4 bases and the V segment lost 6 bases, leaving 3 bases of the junction unmatched. This CDR3 region has 13 residues. Germline-derived CDR1 and CDR2 are MNHEY and SVGAGI. Next came a second PCR, run for about 7 to 12 cycles, which used a sample-barcoded 5' primer along with a J-beta primer mix. Each cDNA molecule, via a template-switch adaptor with 12 random nucleotides, was tagged. Per sample, CDR3-containing paired-end reads numbered at least 2.5 million. TCRdb reanalysed the 5' RACE reads using MiXCR and keeps one entry per CDR3 protein. The data hold fewer than 700,000 distinct CDR3 sequences, with under 55% observed a single time. In its sample, this clonotype was seen many times. Its antigen is still unknown. Whole-study findings and limits: There were more naive CD4+ cells and higher diversity in long-lived donors than in aged donors.

The TCR was taken from a man of 80 years or more in good health. The source material was blood. The V call is TRBV6-5, the J call TRBJ1-1; 9 bases are shared with TRBD1. The CDR3 nucleotides are TGTGCCAGCAGAAGACAGGGGGGCACTGAAGCTTTCTTT. Translated: CASRRQGGTEAFF.